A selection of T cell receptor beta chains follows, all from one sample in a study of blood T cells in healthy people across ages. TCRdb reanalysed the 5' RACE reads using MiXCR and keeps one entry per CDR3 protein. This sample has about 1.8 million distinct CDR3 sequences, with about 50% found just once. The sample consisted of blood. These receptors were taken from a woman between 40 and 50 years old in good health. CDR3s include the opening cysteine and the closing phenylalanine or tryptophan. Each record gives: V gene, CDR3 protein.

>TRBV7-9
CASRRERATYEQYF
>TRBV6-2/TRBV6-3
CASSLYGQAYEQYF
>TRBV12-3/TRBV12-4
CASSPRTGINSPLHF
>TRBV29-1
CSVEEAPGAGGHYGYTF
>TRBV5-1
CASSSGTGGKKTQYF
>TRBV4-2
CAGSQDGPSGGATDTQYF
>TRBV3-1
CASSSGSGGRQATDTQYF
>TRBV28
CASSLLKRLAGGLDNEQFF
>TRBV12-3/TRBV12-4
CASSGEIARGYGYTF
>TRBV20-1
CSAGAWGRRLRFYEQYF
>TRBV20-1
CSAIRTSTDTQYF
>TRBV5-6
CASSGDRERRSYEQYF
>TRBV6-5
CASSYSAGDFQPQHF
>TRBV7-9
CAGRGGDEQFF
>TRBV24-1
CATSLDLEQFF
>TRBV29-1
CSVGQGAAGGYTF
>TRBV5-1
CASSVLAGSSYNEQFF
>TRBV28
CASSLRWQSSLTNYGYTF
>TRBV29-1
CSVEGGPYSYNEQFF
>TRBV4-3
CASSQDPQAVTSTDTQYF
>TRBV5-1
CASSLDTGSNSPLHF
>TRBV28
CASSQAPLQGLGEQYF
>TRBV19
CASSTAASSYNEQFF